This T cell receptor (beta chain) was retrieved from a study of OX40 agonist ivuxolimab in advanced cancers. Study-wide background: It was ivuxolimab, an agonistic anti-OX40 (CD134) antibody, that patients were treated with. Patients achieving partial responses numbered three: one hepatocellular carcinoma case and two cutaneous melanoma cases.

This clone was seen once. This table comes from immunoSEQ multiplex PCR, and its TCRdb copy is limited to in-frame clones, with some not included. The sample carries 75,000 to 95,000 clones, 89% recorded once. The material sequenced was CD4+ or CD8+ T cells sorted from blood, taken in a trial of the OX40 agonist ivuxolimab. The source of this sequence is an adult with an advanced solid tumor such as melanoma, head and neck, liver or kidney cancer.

The CDR3 nucleotides are TGTGCCAGCAGCGTAGACGGGATCCCCGGACTAGCGGGTAACACCGGGGAGCTGTTTTTT. Translating gives CASSVDGIPGLAGNTGELFF. J is TRBJ2-2 and V is TRBV9; 11 nucleotides match TRBD2. The CDR3 has 20 amino acids. V was clipped by 0 bases and J by 2 bases; unmatched bases: 12. The germline V gene encodes CDR1 SGDLS and CDR2 YYNGEE. Combining the CDR3 with reference TRBV9 and TRBJ2-2 gives the whole variable domain DSGVTQTPKHLITATGQRVTLRCSPRSGDLSVYWYQQSLDQGLQFLIQYYNGEERAKGNILERFSAQQFPDLHSELNLSSLELGDSALYFCASSVDGIPGLAGNTGELFFGEGSRLTVL.